Listed below are T cell receptor beta chains from one sample, sequenced in a study of blood T cells in healthy people across ages. TCRdb reanalysed the 5' RACE reads using MiXCR and keeps one entry per CDR3 protein. The repertoire holds 1 million to 1.2 million distinct CDR3 sequences, with under 40% as singletons. Sequenced material: blood. The receptor source for this set is a man between 18 and 35 years old in good health. Each CDR3 is given without its conserved first and last residue. A D gene is named only where the DNA matches it firmly.

>TRBV5-1|-
ASSATGGPQH
>TRBV6-2/TRBV6-3|TRBD2
ASSYQRGVYNEQF
>TRBV4-3|-
ASSQDRWVDEQF
>TRBV7-9|-
ASSLGFDEQF
>TRBV7-9|TRBD1
ASIWDRNTEAF
>TRBV5-2|-
ASRFRPESAEQF
>TRBV29-1|-
SVALPGRRTYGYT
>TRBV4-2|-
ASSQETPDQPQH
>TRBV6-2/TRBV6-3|TRBD1
ASREQGEPPLWY
>TRBV6-6|-
ASERGSGPNEQF
>TRBV6-1|-
ASIIRGGRYGYT
>TRBV27|TRBD1
ASRNDRGGTDTQY
>TRBV28|-
ASSVQPGNGYT
>TRBV3-1|-
ASSHFSTDTQY
>TRBV2|TRBD1
AVLGQGGNEQF
>TRBV11-1|-
ASSSTTSNEQF
>TRBV10-3|-
ALRGVTGELF
>TRBV20-1|TRBD1
SARPRQGIPLGYT
>TRBV7-8|-
ASSPGGLSNQPQH
>TRBV6-5|-
AVGLDGPLNHGYT
>TRBV4-2|-
ASSQGTAYYEQY
>TRBV15|-
ATSRVHSAGAADTQY
>TRBV12-3/TRBV12-4|-
ASRNGAGVVYNEQF
>TRBV20-1|-
SARHGPRNTEAF
>TRBV7-2|TRBD1
ASTRDSAYGYT
>TRBV12-3/TRBV12-4|-
ASNRQTPEGTQY
>TRBV29-1|-
SVDRGYLYGYT
>TRBV19|TRBD1
ASSQTGVGPQH
>TRBV20-1|-
SAKAGGSSGNTIY
>TRBV20-1|-
SAKRIIFSNQPQH
>TRBV6-6|-
ASSYSNPPTIY
>TRBV29-1|-
SVRGWGGSTEAF
>TRBV4-3|-
ASSPAGNTEAF
>TRBV20-1|TRBD2
SAGLAGAKETQY
>TRBV12-3/TRBV12-4|TRBD2
ASSFGGSSTGELF
>TRBV20-1|-
SAESGRSTDTQY
>TRBV20-1|TRBD1
SASRSGGPNTGAF
>TRBV6-6|-
ASSSLRTGSNQPQH
>TRBV9|-
ASSVEGRAYGYT
>TRBV2|TRBD1
ASTKGTAERGAQH
>TRBV6-6|-
ASRGGAGNEQF
>TRBV11-2|-
ASSSGLPGSYEQY